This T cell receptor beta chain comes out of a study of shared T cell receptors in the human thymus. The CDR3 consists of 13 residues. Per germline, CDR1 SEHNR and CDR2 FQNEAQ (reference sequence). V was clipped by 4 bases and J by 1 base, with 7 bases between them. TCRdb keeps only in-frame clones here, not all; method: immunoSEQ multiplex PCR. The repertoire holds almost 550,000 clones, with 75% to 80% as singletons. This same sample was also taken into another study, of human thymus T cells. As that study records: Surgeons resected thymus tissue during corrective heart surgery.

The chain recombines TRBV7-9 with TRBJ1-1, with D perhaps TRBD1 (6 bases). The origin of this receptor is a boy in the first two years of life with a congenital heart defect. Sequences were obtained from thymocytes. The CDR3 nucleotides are TGTGCCAGCAGCTCGACAGGGAACACTGAAGCTTTCTTT. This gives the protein CASSSTGNTEAFF.